This passage covers 5 T cell receptor beta chains from one sample sequenced in a study of cytotoxic CD8 clonotypes in ibrutinib-treated CLL. Assay: immunoSEQ multiplex PCR; the TCRdb copy retains only in-frame clones and omits some. Here the sample spans under 200,000 clones, 81% being singletons. This specimen consisted of PBMCs, obtained after 12 months of ibrutinib treatment. The receptors originated from a human donor with chronic lymphocytic leukemia.

To note about this clone: A junction boundary mismatches the germline segment, possibly from a read error. This chain links TRBV7-9 with TRBJ2-7; 9 positions match TRBD2. This CDR3 comprises 13 residues. Germline CDR1 reads SEHNR; CDR2 reads FQNEAQ (reference sequence). CDR3 sequence reads: CASSLSQRGAPDF. The CDR3, as DNA: TGTGCCAGCAGCTTATCGCAGCGGGGGGCACCCGACTTC.

This clone occurred a few times. The chain recombines TRBV5-4 with TRBJ2-7; D possibly corresponds to TRBD1 (5 bases). Trimming removed 2 bases at V and 6 bases at J, with 9 bases between. Germline CDR1 SGHNT, CDR2 YYREEE (reference sequence). CDR3 length equals 12 residues. The CDR3 nucleotides read TGTGCCAGCAGCTTTCAGGGTCGCGAGCAGTACTTC. Translating it yields CASSFQGREQYF.

The CDR3 is CASRVTSGSGKTQYF. In DNA, the CDR3 is TGCGCCAGCAGGGTGACTAGCGGGAGTGGAAAGACCCAGTACTTC. V usage is TRBV23-1 and J usage is TRBJ2-5; TRBD2 matches at 12 bases. TRBV23-1 is recorded as an ORF, its role being uncertain. This CDR3 has 15 residues. V lost 6 bases and J lost 6; bases outside the gene matches: 8.

This clone is a singleton in its sample. This chain joins TRBV25-1 and TRBJ2-5; 11 nucleotides match TRBD2. The CDR3 consists of 14 residues. Germline values: CDR1 MGHDK, CDR2 SYGVNS. The ends lost 5 bases at V and 5 bases at J; junction bases unmatched: 4. CDR3 in amino acids: CASSSLAGGETQYF. As DNA, the CDR3 is TGTGCCAGCAGTAGCCTAGCGGGAGGTGAGACCCAGTACTTC.

This clone has only one observation. This chain joins TRBV5-6 and TRBJ2-7, with D possibly matching TRBD2 (6 bases). The germline CDR1 and CDR2 sequences are SGHDT and YYEEEE. The CDR3 has 14 residues. V was trimmed by 4 bases and J by 3 bases, leaving 14 bases between them. The CDR3, as DNA: TGTGCCAGCAGCCGAAACCTGGACTACTACGAGCAGTACTTC. It encodes CASSRNLDYYEQYF.